This passage covers 21 T cell receptor beta chains from one sample sequenced in a study of T-cell memory formation after mild COVID-19. MiXCR was run by TCRdb on the 5' RACE reads, yielding one entry per CDR3 protein. Of approximately 150,000 distinct CDR3 sequences detected, 10% to 15% appear once; the ten largest clones hold more than 3%. Sequencing was done on a sample of PBMCs or a T cell subset sorted from them (not recorded which). Source of these receptors: a man between 18 and 35 years old who had mild COVID-19 (a few samples of this study predate the infection). Cell type and time point are not known.

The chain carries TRBV6-6 and TRBJ1-5, with 8 nucleotides matching TRBD1. CDR3 size: 15 residues. Germline assignment: CDR1 MNHNY and CDR2 SVGAGI (reference sequence). With 6 bases clipped from V and 0 bases from J, the junction kept 4 bases outside the gene matches. The CDR3 sequence: CASSGTGYSNQPQHF. The CDR3 DNA sequence: TGTGCCAGCAGCGGGACAGGTTATAGCAATCAGCCCCAGCATTTT.

V is TRBV5-1 and J is TRBJ2-1; D gene ambiguous. The CDR3 has 14 amino acids. V was trimmed by 0 bases and J by 2 bases, leaving 6 bases between them. The germline gives CDR1 SGHRS, CDR2 YFSETQ. The CDR3 DNA follows: TGCGCCAGCAGCTTGGGGTCAGCCTACAATGAGCAGTTCTTC. It encodes CASSLGSAYNEQFF.

This clonotype was found once. This sequence joins TRBV2 and TRBJ1-4; the D is unclear. This CDR3 is 14 amino acids long. V was pared by 6 bases and J by 0 bases, with 8 bases between. Germline CDR1 SNHLY, CDR2 FYNNEI. The CDR3 region has the DNA TGTGCCAGCAGGCCGACGGCAACTAATGAAAAACTGTTTTTT. Protein: CASRPTATNEKLFF.

This chain uses TRBV25-1 with TRBJ2-2; TRBD1 or TRBD2 may be the D gene (5 bases each). The germline V gene has CDR1 MGHDK and CDR2 SYGVNS. The CDR3 is 16 amino acids. Between the trimmed V and J ends, which lost 2 bases and 0 bases, there was a span of 10 bases. CDR3 protein: CASSEPGPTNTGELFF. The CDR3 region has the DNA TGTGCCAGCAGTGAACCGGGACCCACGAACACCGGGGAGCTGTTTTTT.

Ten or more counts support this clonotype. The CDR3 is CASSSRSIGEKLFF. The CDR3 region has the DNA TGTGCCAGCAGCTCGAGGAGCATTGGAGAAAAACTGTTTTTT. This chain uses TRBV7-8 with TRBJ1-4; no firm D call. The CDR3 is 14 residues long. CDR1 and CDR2 (germline): SGHVS, FQNEAQ. V was trimmed by 4 bases and J by 8 bases, leaving 14 bases between them.

This rearrangement joins TRBV7-3 to TRBJ2-7; 9 bases are a match to TRBD1. The CDR3 has 14 residues. The J segment lost 6 bases and the V segment lost 5 bases, leaving 8 bases of the junction unmatched. The germline V gene has CDR1 SGHTA and CDR2 FQGTGA. CDR3 sequence (DNA): TGTGCCAGCAGCCCCTCTGGGACAGGGTCCGAGCAGTACTTC. Its protein product is CASSPSGTGSEQYF.

The chain couples TRBV7-2 to TRBJ2-5; D uncertain. CDR1 is SGHTA, CDR2 FQGNSA, per germline. V was cut by 2 bases and J by 2 bases, with 9 bases left in between. The CDR3 runs 14 residues. The CDR3: CASSLPGRQETQYF. The CDR3 DNA sequence: TGTGCCAGCAGCTTACCCGGGCGTCAAGAGACCCAGTACTTC.

The chain uses TRBV6-6 and TRBJ1-6; TRBD1 might be the D (5 bases). V was cut by 2 bases and J by 8 bases, with 16 bases left in between. Germline CDR1 is MNHNY and CDR2 is SVGAGI (reference sequence). The CDR3 spans 16 residues. In nucleotides, the CDR3 is TGTGCCAGCAGTTACGGGGGAGGGAGGGTGGATTCACCCCTCCACTTT. Encoded protein: CASSYGGGRVDSPLHF.

This clonotype was picked up a small number of times. V gene TRBV7-2 combines with J gene TRBJ1-1; D is perhaps TRBD1 (5 bases). CDR3 length equals 15 residues. Trimming pared 0 bases from V and 5 bases from J, leaving 13 bases between. Germline V CDR1 and CDR2: SGHTA, FQGNSA. In nucleotides, the CDR3 is TGTGCCAGCAGCTTAGCCCAGGGAAGTGCGACTGAAGCTTTCTTT. This sequence encodes CASSLAQGSATEAFF.

Only a few counts were recorded for this clonotype. V gene TRBV28 combines with J gene TRBJ1-1; possibly TRBD1 for D (6 bases). The germline V gene has CDR1 MDHEN and CDR2 SYDVKM. The CDR3 covers 12 residues. Trimming pared 7 bases from V and 8 bases from J, leaving 14 bases between. The CDR3 DNA reads as TGTGCCAGCACCGAGCCCGACAGGGAAGCTTTCTTT. Protein sequence: CASTEPDREAFF.

Only a few counts were recorded for this clonotype. The chain has TRBV7-2 and TRBJ2-3; 12 bases match TRBD2. This CDR3 is built from 16 residues. CDR1 and CDR2 from the germline V gene are SGHTA and FQGNSA. V was clipped by 5 bases and J by 1 base; unmatched bases: 4. CDR3: CASSPRLAGGTDTQYF. DNA of the CDR3: TGTGCCAGCAGCCCCCGACTAGCGGGGGGCACAGATACGCAGTATTTT.

This clonotype was found a few times. The rearrangement joins TRBV10-3 to TRBJ2-1, with D perhaps matching TRBD1 (5 bases). CDR1 is ENHRY and CDR2 is SYGVKD in the germline V gene. The CDR3 extends over 12 amino acids. Trimming took 8 bases from V and 8 from J, leaving 13 bases between them. DNA for the CDR3: TGTGCCATCGGAAAAGGGGTCCATGAGCAGTTCTTC. Translating gives CAIGKGVHEQFF.

In its sample, this clonotype was seen a few times. The CDR3 nucleotides are TGCGCCAGCAGCTCGGGGGGAAGCACAGATACGCAGTATTTT. It encodes CASSSGGSTDTQYF. The rearrangement joins TRBV5-1 to TRBJ2-3; TRBD2 agrees at 7 bases. CDR1 and CDR2 from the germline V gene are SGHRS and YFSETQ. With V trimmed by 3 bases and J by 0 bases, 1 base remained unmatched. The CDR3 extends over 14 amino acids.

CDR3 bases: TGTGCCAGCAAATTCTCCAATGGCAATCAGCCCCAGCATTTT. It encodes CASKFSNGNQPQHF. The chain uses TRBV6-2 or TRBV6-3 and TRBJ1-5; D not certain. Germline V gene lookup returns CDR1 MNHEY and CDR2 SVGEGT. Between the trimmed V and J ends, which lost 7 bases and 2 bases, there was a span of 12 bases. The CDR3 runs 14 residues.

V and J are TRBV27 and TRBJ2-5, with 7 bases identical to TRBD2. The CDR3 sequence is 14 residues long. Trimming removed 6 bases from V and 4 bases from J; junction bases left unmatched: 8. Germline CDR1 MNHEY, CDR2 SMNVEV (reference sequence). The CDR3 is CASSGLESGETQYF. In DNA form, the CDR3 reads TGTGCCAGCAGCGGACTAGAGAGTGGAGAGACCCAGTACTTC.

In its sample, this clonotype was seen a few times. This chain connects TRBV5-1 to TRBJ2-3; D gene unclear. The V gene lost 6 bases and the J gene lost 0 bases, with 17 bases spanning the gap. The CDR3 loop spans 16 amino acids. The germline gives CDR1 SGHRS, CDR2 YFSETQ. CDR3 sequence reads: CASNIAQLGSTDTQYF. CDR3 DNA: TGCGCCAGCAACATTGCGCAGCTTGGGAGCACAGATACGCAGTATTTT.

This clonotype was counted only a few times. The chain recombines TRBV12-3 or TRBV12-4 with TRBJ1-5, with D possibly TRBD1 on 6 matching bases. CDR3 size: 15 residues. V lost 4 bases to trimming and J lost 3 bases, with 13 bases between them. The CDR3 is CASSSGGLPNQPQHF. The CDR3 nucleotides read TGTGCCAGCAGTTCCGGGGGGCTGCCCAATCAGCCCCAGCATTTT.

The V call is TRBV12-3 or TRBV12-4, the J call TRBJ1-3; D call uncertain. V was trimmed by 7 bases and J by 0 bases, leaving 13 bases between them. This CDR3 region has 15 residues. The CDR3 nucleotides are TGTGCCAGCACCCAACGGGGTCCCTCTGGAAACACCATATATTTT. Amino acid sequence: CASTQRGPSGNTIYF.

This clonotype was found a few times. The V call is TRBV4-3, the J call TRBJ2-3; D may match TRBD1 or TRBD2 (5 bases each). The CDR3 runs 15 residues. V was cut by 2 bases and J by 2 bases, with 11 bases left in between. Per the germline V gene, CDR1 is LGHNA and CDR2 is YSLEER. CDR3 protein: CASSQTGRNTDTQYF. The CDR3 nucleotides read TGCGCCAGCAGCCAAACGGGGCGAAACACAGATACGCAGTATTTT.

This clonotype was observed many times. The V and J genes are TRBV6-5 and TRBJ2-4, with a weak D call TRBD2 (8 bases). V was shortened by 5 bases and J by 0 bases, with 14 bases between the two germline ends. The germline V gene has CDR1 MNHEY and CDR2 SVGAGI. The CDR3 spans 16 residues. CDR3 nucleotide sequence: TGTGCCAGCAGTCTCGGGGGGGACAGAGCCAAAAACATTCAGTACTTC. This codes for CASSLGGDRAKNIQYF.

The chain couples TRBV5-1 to TRBJ2-7; 9 bases agree with TRBD1. V shed 0 bases, J shed 4 bases, and the junction held 2 bases outside the gene matches. The CDR3 is made up of 14 amino acids. The V gene's germline CDR1 is SGHRS and CDR2 YFSETQ. The CDR3 DNA is TGCGCCAGCAGCTTGGGGACAGGGGTTTACGAGCAGTACTTC. Amino acids: CASSLGTGVYEQYF.